Listed below are T cell receptor beta chains from one sample, sequenced in a study of blood T cell repertoires in COVID-19. Sequenced by immunoSEQ multiplex PCR; TCRdb stores in-frame clones only, minus some. The sample has 90,000 to 150,000 clones, less than 85% seen once; the top ten hold around 2.3%. Sequencing input: peripheral blood. Receptors originate from a man aged 45 to 65 with acute or convalescent COVID-19. Each CDR3 is given with its conserved first and last residue. The order of the fields is J gene, V gene, D gene, clone size, CDR3 DNA, CDR3 protein. The D gene is left open where the match is weak. A row's size may be missing; if present it is once, few, many or a size class.

J gene: TRBJ1-2; V gene: TRBV9; D gene: TRBD1; clone size: NA; CDR3 DNA: TGTGCCAGCAGCCGGGACAGGAACAATGGCTACACCTTC; CDR3 protein: CASSRDRNNGYTF
J gene: TRBJ2-3; V gene: TRBV27; D gene: NA; clone size: NA; CDR3 DNA: TGTGCCAGCAGCAGCGACACAGATACGCAGTATTTT; CDR3 protein: CASSSDTDTQYF
J gene: TRBJ2-7; V gene: TRBV28; D gene: NA; clone size: NA; CDR3 DNA: TGTGCCAGCAGCCTAGTTTTAGGAGGGATCTACGAGCAGTACTTC; CDR3 protein: CASSLVLGGIYEQYF
J gene: TRBJ2-3; V gene: TRBV5-8; D gene: TRBD1; clone size: NA; CDR3 DNA: TGTGCCAGCAGCGCTACAGGGGGCGTTTGGACAGATACGCAGTATTTT; CDR3 protein: CASSATGGVWTDTQYF
J gene: TRBJ2-5; V gene: TRBV5-6; D gene: NA; clone size: NA; CDR3 DNA: TGTGCCAGCAGCTTGGCAGATCGAGAGACCCAGTACTTC; CDR3 protein: CASSLADRETQYF
J gene: TRBJ2-7; V gene: TRBV5-1; D gene: TRBD2; clone size: NA; CDR3 DNA: TGCGCCAGCAGCTGGGTAGCGGGCTCCTACGAGCAGTACTTC; CDR3 protein: CASSWVAGSYEQYF
J gene: TRBJ1-2; V gene: TRBV20-1; D gene: TRBD1; clone size: NA; CDR3 DNA: TGCAGTGCTAGTGTGGGACAGGGAGACTATGGCTACACCTTC; CDR3 protein: CSASVGQGDYGYTF
J gene: TRBJ2-1; V gene: TRBV3-1/TRBV3-2; D gene: NA; clone size: NA; CDR3 DNA: TGTGCCAGCAGCCAAGTCATAGACAATGAGCAGTTCTTC; CDR3 protein: CASSQVIDNEQFF
J gene: TRBJ1-2; V gene: TRBV3-1/TRBV3-2; D gene: NA; clone size: NA; CDR3 DNA: TGTGCCAGCAGCCAAGGAACTGGGCAGACCCGCTATGGCTACACCTTC; CDR3 protein: CASSQGTGQTRYGYTF
J gene: TRBJ2-7; V gene: TRBV11-2; D gene: TRBD1; clone size: few; CDR3 DNA: TGTGCCAGCAGGTACAGGGGAGTCCACGAGCAGTACTTC; CDR3 protein: CASRYRGVHEQYF
J gene: TRBJ1-2; V gene: TRBV6-5; D gene: NA; clone size: few; CDR3 DNA: TGTGCCAGCTCGGTAGGGGGGGTCTATGGCTACACCTTC; CDR3 protein: CASSVGGVYGYTF
J gene: TRBJ1-1; V gene: TRBV6-1; D gene: NA; clone size: few; CDR3 DNA: TGTGCCAGCAGTGAAAGAGGGCCGGACACTGAAGCTTTCTTT; CDR3 protein: CASSERGPDTEAFF
J gene: TRBJ1-1; V gene: TRBV27; D gene: NA; clone size: many; CDR3 DNA: TGTGCCAGCAGTTTAGATTCGAGAGTATCCACTGAAGCTTTCTTT; CDR3 protein: CASSLDSRVSTEAFF
J gene: TRBJ2-7; V gene: TRBV7-8; D gene: NA; clone size: NA; CDR3 DNA: TGTGCCAGCAGCACTCGGGACACCTCCTACGAGCAGTACTTC; CDR3 protein: CASSTRDTSYEQYF
J gene: TRBJ1-4; V gene: TRBV10-3; D gene: NA; clone size: NA; CDR3 DNA: TGTGCCGTCTCGCGAGCAACTAATGAAAAACTGTTTTTT; CDR3 protein: CAVSRATNEKLFF
J gene: TRBJ2-7; V gene: TRBV12-1; D gene: NA; clone size: NA; CDR3 DNA: TGTGCCAGCAGCCCGGAGGGTGAAAGCCCCTACGAGCAGTACTTC; CDR3 protein: CASSPEGESPYEQYF
J gene: TRBJ2-7; V gene: TRBV7-2; D gene: NA; clone size: NA; CDR3 DNA: TGTGCCAGCAGCTTAGACCACCTAGTAGCGTACGAGCAGTACTTC; CDR3 protein: CASSLDHLVAYEQYF
J gene: TRBJ2-5; V gene: TRBV3-1/TRBV3-2; D gene: NA; clone size: once; CDR3 DNA: TGTGCCAGCAGCCAAGATTGGTTCCCCCCCGGGGGAAAAGAGACCCAGTACTTC; CDR3 protein: CASSQDWFPPGGKETQYF
J gene: TRBJ2-6; V gene: TRBV12-3/TRBV12-4; D gene: NA; clone size: many; CDR3 DNA: TGTGCCACCCAATTTGGGGCCAACGTCCTGACTTTC; CDR3 protein: CATQFGANVLTF
J gene: TRBJ2-1; V gene: TRBV7-6; D gene: NA; clone size: NA; CDR3 DNA: TGTGCCAGCAGCTCCCGATGGCGGGGATCTTCCTACAATGAGCAGTTCTTC; CDR3 protein: CASSSRWRGSSYNEQFF
J gene: TRBJ2-3; V gene: TRBV13; D gene: NA; clone size: NA; CDR3 DNA: TGTGCCAGCAGCTTAGAAAAGTTCACAGAACGGGAAGATACGCAGTATTTT; CDR3 protein: CASSLEKFTEREDTQYF
J gene: TRBJ2-2; V gene: TRBV7-3; D gene: TRBD2; clone size: few; CDR3 DNA: TGTGCCAGCAGCAGGACTAGCGGGAGGGCCCACGGGGAGCTGTTTTTT; CDR3 protein: CASSRTSGRAHGELFF
J gene: TRBJ2-7; V gene: TRBV5-1; D gene: NA; clone size: NA; CDR3 DNA: TGCGCCAGCAGCTTGGAAAGGTCTCCGTCCCCAGGGGAGCAGTACTTC; CDR3 protein: CASSLERSPSPGEQYF
J gene: TRBJ2-2; V gene: TRBV5-6; D gene: NA; clone size: few; CDR3 DNA: TGTGCCAGCAGCTTGGTCAGGATTAGCACCGGGGAGCTGTTTTTT; CDR3 protein: CASSLVRISTGELFF
J gene: TRBJ1-2; V gene: TRBV6-5; D gene: NA; clone size: NA; CDR3 DNA: TGTGCCAGCGGGGCGGGTGGGGGCGCATCTGGCTACACCTTC; CDR3 protein: CASGAGGGASGYTF
J gene: TRBJ2-5; V gene: TRBV10-1; D gene: NA; clone size: NA; CDR3 DNA: TGCGCCAGCAGTGAGTTCCCATTTGCAGGGGAACTTAATCAAGAGACCCAGTACTTC; CDR3 protein: CASSEFPFAGELNQETQYF
J gene: TRBJ2-7; V gene: TRBV11-2; D gene: TRBD1; clone size: NA; CDR3 DNA: TGTGCCAGCAGCTTAGATTTAGGGACAGGGGGCTACGAGCAGTACTTC; CDR3 protein: CASSLDLGTGGYEQYF
J gene: TRBJ1-2; V gene: TRBV2; D gene: NA; clone size: NA; CDR3 DNA: TGTGCCAGCAGTGTCACAGGCTATGGCTACACCTTC; CDR3 protein: CASSVTGYGYTF
J gene: TRBJ1-1; V gene: TRBV30; D gene: NA; clone size: once; CDR3 DNA: TGTGCCTGGAGCCGGGGAACTGAAGCTTTCTTT; CDR3 protein: CAWSRGTEAFF
J gene: TRBJ2-7; V gene: TRBV18; D gene: NA; clone size: NA; CDR3 DNA: TGTGCCAGCTCACCAATATCAGGGGTTGGGTCCTACGAGCAGTACTTC; CDR3 protein: CASSPISGVGSYEQYF
J gene: TRBJ1-1; V gene: TRBV9; D gene: TRBD1; clone size: few; CDR3 DNA: TGTGCCAGCAGTCCGGGACAGGGGACCTTTGAAGCTTTCTTT; CDR3 protein: CASSPGQGTFEAFF
J gene: TRBJ2-7; V gene: TRBV2; D gene: NA; clone size: few; CDR3 DNA: TGTGCCACCAAGGACAGCTCCTACGAGCAGTACTTC; CDR3 protein: CATKDSSYEQYF
J gene: TRBJ1-4; V gene: TRBV5-1; D gene: NA; clone size: few; CDR3 DNA: TGCGCCAGCAGCTTGTCGGGGGAGGGTGGACTGTTTTTT; CDR3 protein: CASSLSGEGGLFF
J gene: TRBJ1-1; V gene: TRBV29-1; D gene: TRBD1; clone size: few; CDR3 DNA: TGCAGCGCCACAACCACAGGGGGAAACACTGAAGCTTTCTTT; CDR3 protein: CSATTTGGNTEAFF
J gene: TRBJ2-7; V gene: TRBV5-1; D gene: TRBD2; clone size: NA; CDR3 DNA: TGCGCCAGCAGCTTGGGACTAGCCGGCCGCGAGCAGTACTTC; CDR3 protein: CASSLGLAGREQYF
J gene: TRBJ1-4; V gene: TRBV9; D gene: TRBD1; clone size: NA; CDR3 DNA: TGTGCCAGCAGCGTGACCTACGGACAGGCCCCTGAAAAACTGTTTTTT; CDR3 protein: CASSVTYGQAPEKLFF
J gene: TRBJ2-1; V gene: TRBV7-2; D gene: NA; clone size: NA; CDR3 DNA: TGTGCCAGCAGCCCCCGACAGGGAGGCCCCTACAATGAGCAGTTCTTC; CDR3 protein: CASSPRQGGPYNEQFF
J gene: TRBJ2-7; V gene: TRBV19; D gene: TRBD2; clone size: NA; CDR3 DNA: TGTGCCAGTAGTATCGGGCCTAGCGGATCCTACGAGCAGTACTTC; CDR3 protein: CASSIGPSGSYEQYF
J gene: TRBJ1-2; V gene: TRBV19; D gene: NA; clone size: NA; CDR3 DNA: TGTGCCAGTAGTATCGGAATGGCAGGGAATTATGGCTACACCTTC; CDR3 protein: CASSIGMAGNYGYTF
J gene: TRBJ2-6; V gene: TRBV19; D gene: NA; clone size: NA; CDR3 DNA: TGTGCCAGTAGTAGACAGGAGTCTGGGGCCAACGTCCTGACTTTC; CDR3 protein: CASSRQESGANVLTF
J gene: TRBJ2-2; V gene: TRBV24-1; D gene: NA; clone size: NA; CDR3 DNA: TGTGCCACCAGTGATGCGGGGATCGGGGAGCTGTTTTTT; CDR3 protein: CATSDAGIGELFF
J gene: TRBJ2-3; V gene: TRBV7-9; D gene: NA; clone size: few; CDR3 DNA: TGTGCCAGCAGCCCAAAACTACGTCTTGGGGATACGCAGTATTTT; CDR3 protein: CASSPKLRLGDTQYF
J gene: TRBJ2-1; V gene: TRBV3-1/TRBV3-2; D gene: TRBD2; clone size: NA; CDR3 DNA: TGTGCCAGCAGCCAAGATCGGGGACTAGCGGGGATTCCCAATGAGCAGTTCTTC; CDR3 protein: CASSQDRGLAGIPNEQFF
J gene: TRBJ2-7; V gene: TRBV5-1; D gene: TRBD1; clone size: NA; CDR3 DNA: TGCGCCAGCAGCTTGGTGTCAGGGGGCGAGCAGTACTTC; CDR3 protein: CASSLVSGGEQYF
J gene: TRBJ1-5; V gene: TRBV19; D gene: NA; clone size: NA; CDR3 DNA: TGTGCCAGTAGTTCGGGGGGCTTAAATCAGCCCCAGCATTTT; CDR3 protein: CASSSGGLNQPQHF